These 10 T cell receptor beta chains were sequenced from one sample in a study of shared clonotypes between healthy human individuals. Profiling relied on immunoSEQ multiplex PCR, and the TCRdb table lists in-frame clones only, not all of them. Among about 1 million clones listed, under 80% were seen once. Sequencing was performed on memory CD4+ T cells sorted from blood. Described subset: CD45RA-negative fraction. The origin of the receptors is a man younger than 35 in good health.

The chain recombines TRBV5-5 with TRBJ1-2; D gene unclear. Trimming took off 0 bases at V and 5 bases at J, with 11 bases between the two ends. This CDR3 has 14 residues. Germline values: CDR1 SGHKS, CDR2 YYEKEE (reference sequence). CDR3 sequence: CASSLGTTAYGYTF. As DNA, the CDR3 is TGTGCCAGCAGCTTGGGTACAACGGCGTATGGCTACACCTTC.

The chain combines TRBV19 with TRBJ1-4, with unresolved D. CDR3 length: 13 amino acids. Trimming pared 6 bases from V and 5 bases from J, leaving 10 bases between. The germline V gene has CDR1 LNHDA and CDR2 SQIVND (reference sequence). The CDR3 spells CASRTQLNEKLFF. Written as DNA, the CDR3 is TGTGCCAGTAGGACACAACTCAATGAAAAACTGTTTTTT.

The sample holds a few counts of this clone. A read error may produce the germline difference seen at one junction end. The CDR3 coding sequence is TGTGCCAGTCGACAGGGATATAACACGGGGGAGCTGTTTTTT. It codes for CASRQGYNTGELFF. This chain links TRBV6-4 with TRBJ2-2; TRBD1 matches 7 bases. CDR1 is MRHNA, CDR2 SNTAGT, per germline. CDR3 length equals 14 residues.

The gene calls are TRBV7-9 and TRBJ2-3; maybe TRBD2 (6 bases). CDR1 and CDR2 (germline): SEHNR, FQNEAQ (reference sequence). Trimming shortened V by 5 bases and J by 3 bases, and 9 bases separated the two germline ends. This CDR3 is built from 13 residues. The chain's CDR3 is CASSGRETDTQYF. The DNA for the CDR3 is TGTGCCAGCAGCGGCCGGGAGACAGATACGCAGTATTTT.

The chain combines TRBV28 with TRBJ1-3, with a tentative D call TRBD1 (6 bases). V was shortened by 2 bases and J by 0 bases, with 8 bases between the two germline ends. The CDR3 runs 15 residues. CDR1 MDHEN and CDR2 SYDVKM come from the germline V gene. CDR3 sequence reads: CASSLGGRSGNTIYF. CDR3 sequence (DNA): TGTGCCAGCAGTTTAGGGGGCCGCTCTGGAAACACCATATATTTT.

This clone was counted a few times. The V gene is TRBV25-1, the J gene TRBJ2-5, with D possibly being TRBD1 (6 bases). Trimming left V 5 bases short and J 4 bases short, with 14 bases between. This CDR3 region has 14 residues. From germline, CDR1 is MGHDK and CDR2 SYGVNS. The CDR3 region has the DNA TGTGCCAGCAGTAGATTCACAGGGACAGAGACCCAGTACTTC. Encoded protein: CASSRFTGTETQYF.

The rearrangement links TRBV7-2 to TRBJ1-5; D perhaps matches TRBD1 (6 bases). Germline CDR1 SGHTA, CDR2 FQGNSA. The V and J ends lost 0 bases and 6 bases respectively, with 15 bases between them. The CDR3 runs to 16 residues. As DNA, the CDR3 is TGTGCCAGCAGCTTAGCTGGTGTGGGGGCGAGTCAGCCCCAGCATTTT. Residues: CASSLAGVGASQPQHF.

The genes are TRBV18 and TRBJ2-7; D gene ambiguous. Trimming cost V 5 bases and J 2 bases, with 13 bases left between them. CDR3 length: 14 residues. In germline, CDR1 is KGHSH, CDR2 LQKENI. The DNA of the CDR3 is TGTGCCAGCTCAAAGGATCTAGGGCCCTACGAGCAGTACTTC. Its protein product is CASSKDLGPYEQYF.

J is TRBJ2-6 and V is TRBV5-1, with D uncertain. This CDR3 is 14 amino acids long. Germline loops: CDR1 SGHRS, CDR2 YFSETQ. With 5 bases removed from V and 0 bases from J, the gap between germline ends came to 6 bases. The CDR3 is CASSLPSGANVLTF. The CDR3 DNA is TGCGCCAGCAGTTTACCCTCTGGGGCCAACGTCCTGACTTTC.

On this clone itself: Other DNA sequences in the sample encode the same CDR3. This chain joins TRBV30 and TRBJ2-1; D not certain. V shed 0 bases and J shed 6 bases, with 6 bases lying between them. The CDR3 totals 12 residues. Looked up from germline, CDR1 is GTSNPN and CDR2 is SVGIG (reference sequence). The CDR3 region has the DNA TGTGCCTGGAGTGTACTGGGCAATGAGCAGTTCTTC. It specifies CAWSVLGNEQFF.